Shown below are 32 T cell receptor beta chains from a single sample sequenced in a study of cytomegalovirus exposure and HLA in healthy donors. The PCR used 60 Vbeta and 13 Jbeta primers. Profiled with immunoSEQ multiplex PCR; TCRdb holds only in-frame clones, not every one. This sample contains more than 95,000 clones. The specimen was PBMCs. These receptors originate from a man aged 35 to 55 in good health and CMV-seronegative.

V is TRBV28 and J is TRBJ2-2; 9 bases map to TRBD1. Trimming cost V 8 bases and J 4 bases; bases outside gene matches: 11. The CDR3 is 16 residues long. Germline V gene sequence: CDR1 MDHEN, CDR2 SYDVKM. The CDR3 sequence is CASALHRGLSTGELFF. In DNA form, the CDR3 reads TGTGCCAGCGCCCTCCACAGGGGGCTTAGCACCGGGGAGCTGTTTTTT.

The rearrangement links TRBV7-8 to TRBJ2-7; the match to TRBD2 covers 14 bases. Germline V CDR1 and CDR2: SGHVS, FQNEAQ. The CDR3 totals 15 residues. Trimming cost V 5 bases and J 4 bases; bases outside gene matches: 4. CDR3 amino acids: CASSVGTSGRYEQYF. CDR3 DNA sequence: TGTGCCAGCAGCGTAGGGACTAGCGGGAGATACGAGCAGTACTTC.

The CDR3 sequence is CASSLEVRAGIEAFF. In DNA form, the CDR3 reads TGTGCCAGCAGCTTGGAGGTCCGGGCAGGGATTGAAGCTTTCTTT. The genes are TRBV5-4 and TRBJ1-1; perhaps TRBD1 as D (5 bases). Germline V gene data show CDR1 as SGHNT and CDR2 as YYREEE (reference sequence). V dropped 0 bases and J dropped 7 bases, with 16 bases sitting between them. The CDR3 has 15 amino acids.

The rearrangement uses TRBV5-4 and TRBJ1-1; no definite D call. The V and J ends lost 5 bases and 4 bases respectively, with 15 bases between them. The CDR3 totals 14 residues. Germline assignment: CDR1 SGHNT and CDR2 YYREEE (reference sequence). CDR3 coding DNA: TGTGCCAGCAGGAGTTTACAGAACTTCACTGAAGCTTTCTTT. Its translation is CASRSLQNFTEAFF.

This chain uses TRBV10-1 with TRBJ2-7, with a weak D call TRBD2 (5 bases). The CDR3 spans 16 residues. V shed 2 bases and J shed 0 bases, with 14 bases lying between them. The germline V gene encodes CDR1 WNHNN and CDR2 SYGVQD (reference sequence). For the CDR3, the DNA is TGCGCCAGCAGTGAGCGGGGTAGCGCAAGCTCCTACGAGCAGTACTTC. Protein product: CASSERGSASSYEQYF.

The J gene is TRBJ2-1, the V gene TRBV6-6; 9 positions match TRBD1. This CDR3 is 15 amino acids long. CDR1 MNHNY and CDR2 SVGAGI come from the germline V gene (reference sequence). V gave up 7 bases and J gave up 6 bases; unmatched junction bases: 10. The CDR3 loop is CASNNNRDRVNEQFF. As DNA, the CDR3 is TGTGCCAGCAACAACAACCGGGACAGGGTCAATGAGCAGTTCTTC.

The chain links TRBV2 to TRBJ2-7; TRBD2 matches at 8 bases. The V and J ends lost 4 bases and 2 bases, in that order; junction bases with no gene match: 4. CDR1 is SNHLY, CDR2 FYNNEI, per germline. CDR3 length: 14 amino acids. CDR3 protein: CASSAGLGTYEQYF. CDR3 nucleotides: TGTGCCAGCAGTGCGGGACTAGGAACCTACGAGCAGTACTTC.

The V call is TRBV19, the J call TRBJ1-3; D remains unclear. CDR3 length: 15 amino acids. V lost 5 bases and J 4 bases, leaving 15 bases between the germline ends. Germline lookup yields CDR1 LNHDA and CDR2 SQIVND (reference sequence). CDR3 amino acids: CASSPPLPGGNTIYF. The CDR3 coding sequence is TGTGCCAGTAGTCCGCCGTTACCAGGAGGAAACACCATATATTTT.

The V call is TRBV5-1, the J call TRBJ2-2, with a tentative D call TRBD2 (5 bases). The CDR3 extends over 13 amino acids. Between the trimmed V and J ends, which lost 4 bases and 7 bases, there was a span of 11 bases. Germline CDR1 is SGHRS and CDR2 is YFSETQ. The CDR3 DNA reads as TGCGCCAGCAGCCCGGAGGTGATCGGGGAGCTGTTTTTT. Translation: CASSPEVIGELFF.

The chain has TRBV11-3 and TRBJ2-3, with TRBD2 matching over 9 bases. CDR1 and CDR2 from the germline V gene are SGHNT and YENEEA. The CDR3 covers 19 residues. Trimming cost V 5 bases and J 8 bases; bases outside gene matches: 23. The CDR3 DNA reads TGTGCCAGCAGCCAAAACTCCGCGGTTGGTAGCGGGAGTTGGGGTACGCAGTATTTT. It translates to CASSQNSAVGSGSWGTQYF.

The V gene is TRBV2, the J gene TRBJ1-2, with a possible D match to TRBD1 (6 bases). This CDR3 contains 14 residues. Trimming removed 6 bases at V and 5 bases at J, with 16 bases between. Germline values: CDR1 SNHLY, CDR2 FYNNEI. The DNA for the CDR3 is TGTGCCAGCAGAGATACAGGGATTCGGTATGGCTACACCTTC. Translating it yields CASRDTGIRYGYTF.

The chain joins TRBV29-1 to TRBJ2-5, with 8 bases that match TRBD1. Losses at the gene ends were 0 bases for V and 4 bases for J; bases not matched to a gene: 7. The CDR3 extends over 15 amino acids. Germline V gene lookup returns CDR1 SQVTM and CDR2 ANQGSEA. Here the CDR3 reads CSVEDRSGGIETQYF. The CDR3 nucleotides are TGCAGCGTTGAAGATCGGTCAGGGGGCATAGAGACCCAGTACTTC.

The chain couples TRBV5-6 to TRBJ1-1; 8 bases align to TRBD1. CDR1 is SGHDT and CDR2 is YYEEEE in the germline V gene. CDR3 length: 14 residues. Unmatched junction bases numbered 11, after V lost 4 bases and J lost 9 bases. CDR3 bases: TGTGCCAGCAGCCGTCCGACAGGGGAGGCGAAAGCTTTCTTT. It yields the protein CASSRPTGEAKAFF.

The V gene is TRBV30, the J gene TRBJ2-4; possibly TRBD1 for D (5 bases). Germline-derived CDR1 and CDR2 are GTSNPN and SVGIG (reference sequence). The V end was cut by 0 bases, the J end by 0 bases, with 9 bases between. This CDR3 has 15 residues. CDR3 in amino acids: CAWSVDSLAKNIQYF. The DNA of the CDR3 is TGTGCCTGGAGTGTAGACAGCCTAGCCAAAAACATTCAGTACTTC.

This chain uses TRBV5-4 with TRBJ1-4, with 10 bases lining up with TRBD1. This CDR3 comprises 17 residues. Germline loops: CDR1 SGHNT, CDR2 YYREEE (reference sequence). V lost 4 bases, J lost 5 bases, and 11 bases stayed unmatched. This chain's CDR3 is CASSPGTGVMGNEKLFF. Written as DNA, the CDR3 is TGTGCCAGCAGCCCCGGGACAGGGGTAATGGGAAATGAAAAACTGTTTTTT.

V and J are TRBV5-4 and TRBJ1-2, with D possibly being TRBD1 (5 bases). V lost 4 bases and J lost 5, with 24 bases in between. Germline V lookup: CDR1 SGHNT, CDR2 YYREEE (reference sequence). This CDR3 is built from 17 residues. In DNA form, the CDR3 reads TGTGCCAGCAGCCCTAGGTTCGACGGGTCCGGGGGATATGGCTACACCTTC. As protein: CASSPRFDGSGGYGYTF.

V usage is TRBV6-6 and J usage is TRBJ2-5; D possibly corresponds to TRBD1 (6 bases). The DNA end is more similar to TRBJ2-7, so the J call may be wrong. The CDR3 has 16 residues. CDR1 is MNHNY and CDR2 is SVGAGI in the germline V gene (reference sequence). The CDR3 is CASSYGNGTSSYEQYF. CDR3 DNA: TGTGCCAGCAGTTACGGAAACGGGACAAGCTCCTACGAGCAGTACTTC.

The chain links TRBV11-2 to TRBJ2-3; D unresolved. The CDR3 is 12 amino acids. V lost 7 bases and J lost 2, with 7 bases in between. Per germline, CDR1 SGHAT and CDR2 FQNNGV. CDR3 loop: CASTLFTDTQYF. The CDR3 DNA follows: TGTGCCAGCACCCTGTTCACAGATACGCAGTATTTT. Full variable domain (rest looked up from reference TRBV11-2 and TRBJ2-3): EAGVAQSPRYKIIEKRQSVAFWCNPISGHATLYWYQQILGQGPKLLIQFQNNGVVDDSQLPKDRFSAERLKGVDSTLKIQPAKLEDSAVYLCASTLFTDTQYFGPGTRLTVL.

The gene calls are TRBV2 and TRBJ2-5; D possibly corresponds to TRBD2 (5 bases). This CDR3 has 11 residues. The germline CDR1 and CDR2 sequences are SNHLY and FYNNEI. Deletions cut 5 bases from V and 13 bases from J, with 14 bases between. CDR3 coding DNA: TGTGCCAGCAGTAAACGGGAAGTTGGGTACTTC. It encodes CASSKREVGYF.

The gene calls are TRBV10-1 and TRBJ2-7; 10 bases are shared with TRBD1. This CDR3 region has 17 residues. CDR1 WNHNN and CDR2 SYGVQD come from the germline V gene (reference sequence). The trim removed 3 bases at V and 2 bases at J, leaving 10 bases unmatched. The CDR3 protein is CASSDGPLGTGAYEQYF. The CDR3, as DNA: TGCGCCAGCAGTGATGGACCCCTCGGGACAGGGGCCTACGAGCAGTACTTC.

The V gene is TRBV2, the J gene TRBJ1-1; TRBD1 agrees at 7 bases. This CDR3 is 14 amino acids long. After removal of 3 bases from V and 2 bases from J, the junction contained 3 bases not matched to a gene. CDR1 is SNHLY and CDR2 is FYNNEI in the germline V gene. The CDR3 loop reads CASSETGINTEAFF. Here the CDR3 DNA reads TGTGCCAGCAGTGAGACAGGGATCAACACTGAAGCTTTCTTT.

The chain employs TRBV27 and TRBJ1-3, with 9 bases fitting TRBD1. V lost 4 bases, J lost 0 bases, and 7 bases stayed unmatched. Germline values: CDR1 MNHEY, CDR2 SMNVEV (reference sequence). The CDR3 runs to 17 residues. CDR3 sequence (DNA): TGTGCCAGCAGTTGGGGGACAGGGTGGGTCTCTGGAAACACCATATATTTT. Protein: CASSWGTGWVSGNTIYF.

The chain combines TRBV5-1 with TRBJ1-5; tentative D call: TRBD1 (5 bases). The CDR3 sequence is 16 residues long. Germline V gives CDR1 SGHRS, CDR2 YFSETQ. The germline V and J ends were trimmed by 4 bases and 4 bases, with 18 bases remaining between them. CDR3 region: CASSPGGSRDNQPQHF. Here the CDR3 DNA reads TGCGCCAGCAGCCCTGGGGGGTCCCGTGATAATCAGCCCCAGCATTTT. Variable domain in full (rest from reference TRBV5-1 and TRBJ1-5): KAGVTQTPRYLIKTRGQQVTLSCSPISGHRSVSWYQQTPGQGLQFLFEYFSETQRNKGNFPGRFSGRQFSNSRSEMNVSTLELGDSALYLCASSPGGSRDNQPQHFGDGTRLSIL.

This sequence joins TRBV6-1 and TRBJ1-1, with D possibly matching TRBD1 (5 bases). Germline V lookup: CDR1 MNHNS, CDR2 SASEGT. The V gene lost 7 bases and the J gene lost 5 bases, with 17 bases spanning the gap. CDR3 length equals 14 residues. The CDR3 region has the DNA TGTGCCAGCACCTCCCCGGGGGGGAGGACTGAAGCTTTCTTT. Translated, it gives CASTSPGGRTEAFF.

CDR3 region: CASRTGGHEQFF. CDR3 in DNA: TGTGCCAGCAGGACAGGGGGGCATGAGCAGTTCTTC. The rearrangement links TRBV27 to TRBJ2-1, with 9 bases matching TRBD1. V lost 6 bases, J lost 8 bases, and 2 bases stayed unmatched. Germline CDR1 is MNHEY and CDR2 is SMNVEV (reference sequence). CDR3 length equals 12 residues.

J is TRBJ2-6 and V is TRBV5-6; TRBD1 agrees at 7 bases. Germline-derived CDR1 and CDR2 are SGHDT and YYEEEE. This CDR3 is built from 15 residues. After removal of 1 base from V and 2 bases from J, the junction contained 0 bases not matched to a gene. CDR3 in amino acids: CASSLRGPGANVLTF. Written as DNA, the CDR3 is TGTGCCAGCAGCTTGAGGGGGCCTGGGGCCAACGTCCTGACTTTC.

The V and J genes are TRBV11-2 and TRBJ2-5; possible D gene TRBD1, 6 bases. This CDR3 is built from 15 residues. Trimming removed 1 base at V and 9 bases at J, with 18 bases between. Germline CDR1 SGHAT, CDR2 FQNNGV. CDR3: CASSLGAVGADAQYF. The DNA of the CDR3 is TGTGCCAGCAGCTTAGGGGCGGTGGGGGCGGACGCCCAGTACTTC.

The chain employs TRBV19 and TRBJ2-1; D is possibly TRBD2 (5 bases). Trimming shortened V by 6 bases and J by 3 bases, and 12 bases separated the two germline ends. CDR1 is LNHDA and CDR2 is SQIVND in the germline V gene (reference sequence). The CDR3 consists of 14 residues. The CDR3 DNA follows: TGTGCCAGTAGCCTGCAGCGGTACTACAATGAGCAGTTCTTC. Translated, it gives CASSLQRYYNEQFF.

The chain couples TRBV14 to TRBJ2-2; a possible D gene is TRBD2 (5 bases). Trimming stripped 1 base from V and 5 bases from J, with 8 bases between. The CDR3 has 14 residues. Germline V gene data show CDR1 as SGHDN and CDR2 as FVKESK. CDR3 in DNA: TGTGCCAGCAGCCAAGGCGGGTGGACCGGGGAGCTGTTTTTT. This gives the protein CASSQGGWTGELFF.

The chain links TRBV6-1 to TRBJ2-5; 8 bases align to TRBD2. CDR1 is MNHNS and CDR2 is SASEGT in the germline V gene. This CDR3 has 15 amino acids. With 1 base clipped from V and 7 bases from J, the junction kept 8 bases outside the gene matches. The CDR3 bases are TGTGCCAGCAGTGAAGTCCTCCGGGGGGGGTGGACCCAGTACTTC. This translates into CASSEVLRGGWTQYF.

The rearrangement uses TRBV9 and TRBJ1-1; D unresolved. CDR3 length: 15 residues. Germline loops: CDR1 SGDLS, CDR2 YYNGEE. Trimming shortened V by 0 bases and J by 6 bases, and 15 bases separated the two germline ends. CDR3 amino acids: CASSVGGQFDPEAFF. The CDR3 region has the DNA TGTGCCAGCAGCGTAGGCGGGCAGTTCGACCCTGAAGCTTTCTTT.

The genes are TRBV11-2 and TRBJ1-1; no reliable D call. The V end was cut by 2 bases, the J end by 7 bases, with 17 bases between. Germline V gene data show CDR1 as SGHAT and CDR2 as FQNNGV. This CDR3 comprises 15 residues. CDR3 region: CASSLYVSDLIEAFF. The CDR3 region has the DNA TGTGCCAGCAGCTTATATGTGAGCGACCTAATTGAAGCTTTCTTT. Variable domain in full (rest from reference TRBV11-2 and TRBJ1-1): EAGVAQSPRYKIIEKRQSVAFWCNPISGHATLYWYQQILGQGPKLLIQFQNNGVVDDSQLPKDRFSAERLKGVDSTLKIQPAKLEDSAVYLCASSLYVSDLIEAFFGQGTRLTVV.